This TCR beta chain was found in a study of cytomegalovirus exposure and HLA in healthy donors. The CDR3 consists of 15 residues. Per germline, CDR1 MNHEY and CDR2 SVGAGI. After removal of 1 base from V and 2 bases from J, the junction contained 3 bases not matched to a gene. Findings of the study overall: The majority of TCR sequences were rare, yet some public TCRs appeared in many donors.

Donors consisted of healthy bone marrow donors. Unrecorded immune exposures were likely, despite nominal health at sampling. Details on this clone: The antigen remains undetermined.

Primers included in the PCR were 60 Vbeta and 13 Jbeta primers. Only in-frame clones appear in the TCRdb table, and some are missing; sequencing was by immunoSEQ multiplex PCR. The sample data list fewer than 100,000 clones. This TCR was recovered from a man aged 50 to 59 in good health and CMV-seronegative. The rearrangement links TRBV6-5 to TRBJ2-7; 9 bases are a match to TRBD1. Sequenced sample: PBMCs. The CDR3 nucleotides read TGTGCCAGCAGTTACTTGACAGGGGGACCCTACGAGCAGTACTTC. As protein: CASSYLTGGPYEQYF.